This T cell receptor (beta chain) was sequenced during a study of T cell responses to AZD1222 COVID-19 vaccine. The repertoire was sequenced with immunoSEQ multiplex PCR; TCRdb's copy has only in-frame clones and lacks some. Of over 130,000 clones listed, 85% to 95% were seen once; the top ten hold 3.6%. V lost 5 bases and J 9 bases, leaving 14 bases between the germline ends. The germline gives CDR1 SNHLY, CDR2 FYNNEI. This CDR3 spans 14 amino acids. A note on this clone: Its antigen remains unknown.

Study-wide results and limits: Donors skewed white British and female; clonal diversity was possibly underestimated.

The source of this sequence is an adult who received the AZD1222 COVID-19 vaccine. Sequenced here: peripheral blood, sampled 28 days after the second AZD1222 dose. The chain joins TRBV2 to TRBJ1-6, with a possible D match to TRBD1 (6 bases). The CDR3 DNA reads TGTGCCAGCAGTACCACAGGGAACGGTTCACCCCTCCACTTT. Protein product: CASSTTGNGSPLHF.